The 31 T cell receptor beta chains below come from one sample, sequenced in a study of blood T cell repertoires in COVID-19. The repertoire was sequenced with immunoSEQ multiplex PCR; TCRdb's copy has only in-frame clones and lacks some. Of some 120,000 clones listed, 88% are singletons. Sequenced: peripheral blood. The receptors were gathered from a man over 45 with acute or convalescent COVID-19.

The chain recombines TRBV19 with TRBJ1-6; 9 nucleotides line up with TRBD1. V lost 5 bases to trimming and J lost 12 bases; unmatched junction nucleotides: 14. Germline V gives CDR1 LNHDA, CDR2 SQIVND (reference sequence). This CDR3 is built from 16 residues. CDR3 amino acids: CASSAAGTGPYIPLHF. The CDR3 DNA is TGTGCCAGTAGTGCCGCCGGGACAGGGCCCTATATACCCCTCCACTTT.

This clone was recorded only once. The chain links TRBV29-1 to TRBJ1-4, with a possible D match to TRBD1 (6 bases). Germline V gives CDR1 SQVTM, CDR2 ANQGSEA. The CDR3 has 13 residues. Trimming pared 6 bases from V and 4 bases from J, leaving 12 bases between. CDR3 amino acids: CSVMTGINEKLFF. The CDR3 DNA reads TGCAGCGTCATGACAGGAATTAATGAAAAACTGTTTTTT.

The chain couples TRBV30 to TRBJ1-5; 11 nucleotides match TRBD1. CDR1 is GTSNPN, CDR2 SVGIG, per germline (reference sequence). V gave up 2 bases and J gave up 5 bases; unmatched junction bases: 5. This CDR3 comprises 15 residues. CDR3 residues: CAWSLDRGLDQPQHF. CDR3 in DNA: TGTGCCTGGAGTTTGGACAGGGGGCTCGATCAGCCCCAGCATTTT.

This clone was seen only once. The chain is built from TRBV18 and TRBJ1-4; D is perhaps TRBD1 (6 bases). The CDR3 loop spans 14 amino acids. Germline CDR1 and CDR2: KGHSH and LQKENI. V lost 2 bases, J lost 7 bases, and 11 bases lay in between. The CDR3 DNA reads TGTGCCAGCTCACCAGGGCAGGGGAGTGAAAAACTGTTTTTT. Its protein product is CASSPGQGSEKLFF.

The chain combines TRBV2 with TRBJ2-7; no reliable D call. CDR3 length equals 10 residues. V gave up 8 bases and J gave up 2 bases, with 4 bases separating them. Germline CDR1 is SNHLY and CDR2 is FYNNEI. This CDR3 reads CASAAYEQYF. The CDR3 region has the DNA TGTGCCAGCGCGGCCTACGAGCAGTACTTC.

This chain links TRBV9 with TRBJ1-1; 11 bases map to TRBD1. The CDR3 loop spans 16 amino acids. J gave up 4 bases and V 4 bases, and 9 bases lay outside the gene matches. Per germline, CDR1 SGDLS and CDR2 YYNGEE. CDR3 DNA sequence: TGTGCCAGCAGCCCATCCGGACAGGGGGCGGGCACTGAAGCTTTCTTT. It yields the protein CASSPSGQGAGTEAFF. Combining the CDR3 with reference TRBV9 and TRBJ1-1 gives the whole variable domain DSGVTQTPKHLITATGQRVTLRCSPRSGDLSVYWYQQSLDQGLQFLIQYYNGEERAKGNILERFSAQQFPDLHSELNLSSLELGDSALYFCASSPSGQGAGTEAFFGQGTRLTVV.

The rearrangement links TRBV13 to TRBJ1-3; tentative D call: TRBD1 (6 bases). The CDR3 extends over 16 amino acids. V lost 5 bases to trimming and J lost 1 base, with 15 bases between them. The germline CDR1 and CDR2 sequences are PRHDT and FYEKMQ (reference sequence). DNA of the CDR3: TGTGCCAGCAGCCGGGACACGGCGCCGTCTGGAAACACCATATATTTT. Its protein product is CASSRDTAPSGNTIYF.

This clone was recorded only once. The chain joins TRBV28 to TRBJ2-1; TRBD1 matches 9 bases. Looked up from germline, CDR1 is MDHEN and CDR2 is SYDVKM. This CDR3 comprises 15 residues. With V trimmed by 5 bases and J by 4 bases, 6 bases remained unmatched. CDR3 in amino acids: CASSPGQGIYNEQFF. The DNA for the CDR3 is TGTGCCAGCAGTCCAGGACAGGGGATATACAATGAGCAGTTCTTC. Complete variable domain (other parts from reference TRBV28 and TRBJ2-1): DVKVTQSSRYLVKRTGEKVFLECVQDMDHENMFWYRQDPGLGLRLIYFSYDVKMKEKGDIPEGYSVSREKKERFSLILESASTNQTSMYLCASSPGQGIYNEQFFGPGTRLTVL.

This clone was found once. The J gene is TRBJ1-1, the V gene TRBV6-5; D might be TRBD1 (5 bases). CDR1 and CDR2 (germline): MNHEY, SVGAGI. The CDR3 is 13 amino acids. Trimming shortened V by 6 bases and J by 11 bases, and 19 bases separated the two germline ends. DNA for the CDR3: TGTGCCAGCAGCCTCCCTGGGGGGGAGTTCGCTTTCTTT. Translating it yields CASSLPGGEFAFF.

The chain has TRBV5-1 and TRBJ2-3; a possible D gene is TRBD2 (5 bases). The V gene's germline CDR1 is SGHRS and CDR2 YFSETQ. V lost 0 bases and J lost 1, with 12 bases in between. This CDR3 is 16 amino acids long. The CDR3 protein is CASSLGRGWGTDTQYF. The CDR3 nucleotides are TGCGCCAGCAGCTTGGGACGGGGATGGGGCACAGATACGCAGTATTTT. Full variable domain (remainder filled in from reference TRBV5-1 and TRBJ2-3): KAGVTQTPRYLIKTRGQQVTLSCSPISGHRSVSWYQQTPGQGLQFLFEYFSETQRNKGNFPGRFSGRQFSNSRSEMNVSTLELGDSALYLCASSLGRGWGTDTQYFGPGTRLTVL.

This CDR3 is CASSVLSGSGDEQFF. The CDR3 nucleotides read TGTGCCAGCAGCGTCCTTAGCGGGAGTGGGGATGAGCAGTTCTTC. This chain connects TRBV9 to TRBJ2-1; 9 bases line up with TRBD2. The CDR3 length is 15 residues. V lost 2 bases to trimming and J lost 8 bases; unmatched junction nucleotides: 8. The germline CDR1 and CDR2 sequences are SGDLS and YYNGEE.

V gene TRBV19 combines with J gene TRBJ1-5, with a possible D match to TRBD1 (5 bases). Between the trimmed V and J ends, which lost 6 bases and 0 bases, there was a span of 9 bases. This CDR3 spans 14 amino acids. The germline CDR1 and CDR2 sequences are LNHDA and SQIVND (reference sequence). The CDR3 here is CASSGHYSNQPQHF. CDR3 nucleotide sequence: TGTGCCAGTAGCGGACACTATAGCAATCAGCCCCAGCATTTT.

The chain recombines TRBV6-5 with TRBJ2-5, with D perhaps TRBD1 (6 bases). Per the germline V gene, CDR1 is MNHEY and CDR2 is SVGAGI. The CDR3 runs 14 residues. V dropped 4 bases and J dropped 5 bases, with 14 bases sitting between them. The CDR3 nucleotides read TGTGCCAGCAGTTTATCACAGGGAAGGGAGACCCAGTACTTC. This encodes CASSLSQGRETQYF.

This CDR3 is CASSESRGGGYTF. CDR3 coding DNA: TGCGCCAGCAGTGAGTCGAGAGGTGGGGGCTACACCTTC. The rearrangement links TRBV10-1 to TRBJ1-2; D uncertain. This CDR3 region has 13 residues. Germline CDR1 and CDR2: WNHNN and SYGVQD (reference sequence). The V end lost 0 bases, the J end lost 8 bases, and 10 bases lay between the germline ends.

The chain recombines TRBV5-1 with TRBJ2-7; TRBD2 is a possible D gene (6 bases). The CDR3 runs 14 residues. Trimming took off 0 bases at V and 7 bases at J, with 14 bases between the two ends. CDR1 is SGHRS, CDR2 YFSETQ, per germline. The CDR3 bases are TGCGCCAGCAGCTTGGGGGCGGGACCGAGGGAGCAGTACTTC. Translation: CASSLGAGPREQYF.

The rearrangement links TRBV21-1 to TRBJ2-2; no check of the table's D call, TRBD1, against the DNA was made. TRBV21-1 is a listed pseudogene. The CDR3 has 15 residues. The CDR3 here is CASSKEGQGTGELFF. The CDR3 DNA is TGTGCCAGCAGCAAAGAGGGACAGGGGACCGGGGAGCTGTTTTTT.

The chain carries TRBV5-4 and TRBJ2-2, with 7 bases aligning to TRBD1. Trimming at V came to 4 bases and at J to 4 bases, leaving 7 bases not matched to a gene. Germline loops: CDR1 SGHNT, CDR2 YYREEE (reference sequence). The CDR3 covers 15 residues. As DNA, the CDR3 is TGTGCCAGCAGCCTACAGGGGCTAGGCACCGGGGAGCTGTTTTTT. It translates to CASSLQGLGTGELFF.

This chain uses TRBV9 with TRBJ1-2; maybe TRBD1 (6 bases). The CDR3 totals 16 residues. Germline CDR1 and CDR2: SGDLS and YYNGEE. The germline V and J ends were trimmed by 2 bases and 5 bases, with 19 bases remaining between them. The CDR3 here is CASSVRGGGTDYGYTF. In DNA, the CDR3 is TGTGCCAGCAGCGTCCGGGGCGGGGGCACCGATTATGGCTACACCTTC.

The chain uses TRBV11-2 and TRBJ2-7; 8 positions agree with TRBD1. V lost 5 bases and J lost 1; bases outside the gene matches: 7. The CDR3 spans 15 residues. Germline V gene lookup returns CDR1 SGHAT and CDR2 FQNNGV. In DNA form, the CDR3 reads TGTGCCAGCAGCAGCCGGACAGGGCCATCCTACGAGCAGTACTTC. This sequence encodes CASSSRTGPSYEQYF.

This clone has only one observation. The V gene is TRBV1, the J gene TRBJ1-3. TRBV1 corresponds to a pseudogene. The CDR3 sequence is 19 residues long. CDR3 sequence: CTSSQVEGLRGKSGNTIYF. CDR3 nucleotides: TGCACCAGCAGCCAAGTGGAGGGGTTGCGGGGGAAATCTGGAAACACCATATATTTT.

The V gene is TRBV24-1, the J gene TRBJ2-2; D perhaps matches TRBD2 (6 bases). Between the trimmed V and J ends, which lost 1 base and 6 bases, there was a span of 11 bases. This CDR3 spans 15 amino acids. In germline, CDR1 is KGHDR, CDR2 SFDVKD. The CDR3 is CATSDFGTPPGELFF. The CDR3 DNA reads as TGTGCCACCAGTGATTTTGGGACTCCACCCGGGGAGCTGTTTTTT.

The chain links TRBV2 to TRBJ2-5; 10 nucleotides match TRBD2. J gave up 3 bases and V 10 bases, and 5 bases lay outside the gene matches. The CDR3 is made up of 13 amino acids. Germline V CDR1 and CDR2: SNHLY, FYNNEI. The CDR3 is CATLLAGKETQYF. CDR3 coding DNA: TGTGCCACCCTACTAGCGGGAAAAGAGACCCAGTACTTC.

As DNA, the CDR3 is TGTGCCAGCAGCCAAGAACTACTAGCGGGAGTTACCGGGGAGCTGTTTTTT. It yields the protein CASSQELLAGVTGELFF. The chain has TRBV3-1 (or the pseudogene TRBV3-2) and TRBJ2-2; the match to TRBD2 covers 11 bases. Germline CDR1 LGHDT, CDR2 YNNKEL (reference sequence). The J segment lost 5 bases and the V segment lost 0 bases, leaving 5 bases of the junction unmatched. The CDR3 runs 17 residues.

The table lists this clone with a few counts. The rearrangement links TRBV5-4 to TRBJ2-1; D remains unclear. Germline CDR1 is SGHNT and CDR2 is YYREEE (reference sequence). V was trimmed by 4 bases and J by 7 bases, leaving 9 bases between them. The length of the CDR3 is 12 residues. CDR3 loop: CASSEERNEQFF. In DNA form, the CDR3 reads TGTGCCAGCAGCGAGGAGAGGAATGAGCAGTTCTTC.

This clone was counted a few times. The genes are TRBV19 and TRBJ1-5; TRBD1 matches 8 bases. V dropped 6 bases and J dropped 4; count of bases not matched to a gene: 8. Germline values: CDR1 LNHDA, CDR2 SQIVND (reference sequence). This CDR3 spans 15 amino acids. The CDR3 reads CASSTQGGRNQPQHF. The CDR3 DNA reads TGTGCCAGTAGCACACAGGGGGGGAGGAATCAGCCCCAGCATTTT.

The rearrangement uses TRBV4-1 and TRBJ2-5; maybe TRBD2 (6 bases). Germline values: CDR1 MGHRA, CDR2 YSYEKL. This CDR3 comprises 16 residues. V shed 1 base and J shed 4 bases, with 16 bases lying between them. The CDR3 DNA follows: TGCGCCAGCAGCCAAGGGTGGGAGGCAGTGGGAGAGACCCAGTACTTC. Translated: CASSQGWEAVGETQYF.

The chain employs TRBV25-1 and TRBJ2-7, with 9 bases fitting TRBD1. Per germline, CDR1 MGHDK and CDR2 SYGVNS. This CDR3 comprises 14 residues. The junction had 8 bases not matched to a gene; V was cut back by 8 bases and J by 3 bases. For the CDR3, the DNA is TGTGCCAGCCCTACAGGGGGCCTACGCTACGAGCAGTACTTC. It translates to CASPTGGLRYEQYF.

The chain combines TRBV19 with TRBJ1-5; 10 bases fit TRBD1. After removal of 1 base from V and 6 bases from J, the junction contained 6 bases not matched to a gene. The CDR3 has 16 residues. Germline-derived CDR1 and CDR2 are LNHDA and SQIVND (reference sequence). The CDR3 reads CASSIGDRGRPQPQHF. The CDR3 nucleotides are TGTGCCAGTAGTATAGGGGACAGGGGACGCCCTCAGCCCCAGCATTTT.

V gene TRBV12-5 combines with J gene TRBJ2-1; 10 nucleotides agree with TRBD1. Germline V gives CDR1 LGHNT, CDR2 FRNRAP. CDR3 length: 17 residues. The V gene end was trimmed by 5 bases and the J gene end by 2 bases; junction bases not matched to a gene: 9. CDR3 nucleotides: TGTGCTAGTGGTGGGCTCTCGGACAGGGGGGCCTACAATGAGCAGTTCTTC. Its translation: CASGGLSDRGAYNEQFF.

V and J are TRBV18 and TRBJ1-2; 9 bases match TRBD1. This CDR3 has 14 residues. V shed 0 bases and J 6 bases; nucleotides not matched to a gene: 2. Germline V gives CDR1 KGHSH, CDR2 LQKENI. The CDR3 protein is CASSPPGTGNGYTF. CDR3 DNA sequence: TGTGCCAGCTCACCACCTGGGACAGGGAATGGCTACACCTTC.

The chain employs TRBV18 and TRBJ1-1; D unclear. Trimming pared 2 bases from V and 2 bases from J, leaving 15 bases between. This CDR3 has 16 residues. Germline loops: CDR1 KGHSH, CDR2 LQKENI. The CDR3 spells CASSPGNREANTEAFF. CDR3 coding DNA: TGTGCCAGCTCACCAGGCAACCGGGAGGCTAACACTGAAGCTTTCTTT.